What follows are 18 T cell receptor beta chains derived from one specimen sequenced in a study of human T cells and chemical hapten exposure. One entry per CDR3 protein results from TCRdb running MiXCR on the RACE reads. The sample lists about 380,000 distinct CDR3 sequences, about 4.4% occurring once. Time point given: patch test 1, 2 weeks after DPC sensitization. Specified treatment: therapeutic diphenylcyclopropenone sensitization with weekly scalp DPC. Source: whole blood, taken in connection with sensitization to the hapten diphenylcyclopropenone (DPC). The receptors were sampled from a woman between 45 and 60 years old with alopecia areata. Some clones in this sample may be carry-over from other donors' samples.

This clonotype occurred many times. The rearrangement joins TRBV29-1 to TRBJ2-5; D gene uncertain. This CDR3 is built from 12 residues. Per the germline V gene, CDR1 is SQVTM and CDR2 is ANQGSEA. Trimming left V 2 bases short and J 2 bases short, with 6 bases between. The CDR3 sequence is CSVEQLQETQYF. The CDR3 DNA is TGCAGCGTTGAACAGCTACAAGAGACCCAGTACTTC.

The table lists this clonotype with many counts. This chain uses TRBV30 with TRBJ2-4, with D uncertain. Germline-derived CDR1 and CDR2 are GTSNPN and SVGIG (reference sequence). The CDR3 spans 18 residues. With 3 bases removed from V and 0 bases from J, the gap between germline ends came to 21 bases. CDR3 protein: CAWRHGMGIPLAKNIQYF. CDR3 nucleotides: TGTGCCTGGAGGCACGGAATGGGAATTCCTCTAGCCAAAAACATTCAGTACTTC. Full variable domain (remainder filled in from reference TRBV30 and TRBJ2-4): SQTIHQWPATLVQPVGSPLSLECTVEGTSNPNLYWYRQAAGRGLQLLFYSVGIGQISSEVPQNLSASRPQDRQFILSSKKLLLSDSGFYLCAWRHGMGIPLAKNIQYFGAGTRLSVL.

V is TRBV20-1 and J is TRBJ1-4, with D unresolved. CDR3 length: 16 residues. CDR1 and CDR2 from the germline V gene are DFQATT and SNEGSKA (reference sequence). Trimming pared 0 bases from V and 5 bases from J, leaving 16 bases between. The CDR3 DNA is TGCAGTGCTAGAGATCTGGTGGGGAGGTTGAATGAAAAACTGTTTTTT. This sequence encodes CSARDLVGRLNEKLFF.

The sample holds many counts of this clonotype. The chain combines TRBV10-3 with TRBJ2-7, with D unresolved. With 3 bases removed from V and 2 bases from J, the gap between germline ends came to 17 bases. CDR1 and CDR2 (germline): ENHRY, SYGVKD. The CDR3 consists of 16 residues. In DNA form, the CDR3 reads TGTGCCATCAGTGACTATCGATGGGGAACGGCCTACGAGCAGTACTTC. Amino acid sequence: CAISDYRWGTAYEQYF.

This clonotype was counted between two and nine times. J is TRBJ2-5 and V is TRBV18; 10 nucleotides agree with TRBD2. The V gene end was trimmed by 1 base and the J gene end by 4 bases; junction bases not matched to a gene: 6. The CDR3 has 16 residues. Per germline, CDR1 KGHSH and CDR2 LQKENI. The CDR3 bases are TGTGCCAGCTCACCACTGCCAGCGGGGGGGCCAGAGACCCAGTACTTC. It translates to CASSPLPAGGPETQYF.

To note about this clonotype: A read error is likely, as this CDR3 ends without the conserved phenylalanine or tryptophan. This chain uses TRBV7-9 with TRBJ1-2, with D perhaps TRBD1 (6 bases). V gave up 5 bases and J gave up 0 bases, with 10 bases separating them. The CDR3 spans 14 residues. CDR1 and CDR2 from the germline V gene are SEHNR and FQNEAQ (reference sequence). In DNA form, the CDR3 reads TGTGCCAGCAGCCAACAGGGAGCTAACTATGGCTACACCTAC. It specifies CASSQQGANYGYTY.

This clonotype was seen ten or more times. The chain carries TRBV12-3 or TRBV12-4 and TRBJ1-2; TRBD1 might be the D (6 bases). Trimming removed 0 bases at V and 8 bases at J, with 16 bases between. CDR3 length equals 15 residues. The CDR3 nucleotides are TGTGCCAGCAGTTTAGCCTCGACAGGAACGCGAGGCTACACCTTC. This codes for CASSLASTGTRGYTF.

This clonotype was picked up many times. The genes are TRBV6-6 and TRBJ1-1; D not certain. Trimming removed 7 bases at V and 4 bases at J, with 7 bases between. Germline CDR1 MNHNY, CDR2 SVGAGI (reference sequence). The CDR3 totals 11 residues. CDR3 protein: CASIGGTEAFF. The CDR3 region has the DNA TGTGCCAGCATTGGCGGCACTGAAGCTTTCTTT.

This clonotype was seen many times. Mismatch with germline at one junction end may stem from a read error. The chain links TRBV5-4 to TRBJ2-1; tentatively, D is TRBD1 (5 bases). The CDR3 covers 13 residues. Germline CDR1 reads SGHNT; CDR2 reads YYREEE (reference sequence). The CDR3 coding sequence is TGTGCCAGCAGTTTGGACACCTACAATGAGCAGTTCTTC. Protein: CASSLDTYNEQFF.

Many counts were recorded for this clonotype. The CDR3 DNA reads TGTGCCAGCAGCTCCCAGCGGGGACGAACCTACGAGCAGTACTTC. This gives the protein CASSSQRGRTYEQYF. V usage is TRBV7-9 and J usage is TRBJ2-7, with TRBD2 matching 7 bases. Germline lookup yields CDR1 SEHNR and CDR2 FQNEAQ (reference sequence). This CDR3 has 15 amino acids. V was pared by 4 bases and J by 2 bases, with 8 bases of the junction left unmatched.

The V call is TRBV7-9, the J call TRBJ2-1; D is perhaps TRBD1 (6 bases). The CDR3 extends over 16 amino acids. Germline V CDR1 and CDR2: SEHNR, FQNEAQ (reference sequence). Trimming took 4 bases from V and 0 from J, leaving 13 bases between them. CDR3 nucleotide sequence: TGTGCCAGCAGCTCTAGACAGGCCAGCTCCTACAATGAGCAGTTCTTC. This encodes CASSSRQASSYNEQFF. The full variable domain, rest sourced from reference TRBV7-9 and TRBJ2-1, is DTGVSQNPRHKITKRGQNVTFRCDPISEHNRLYWYRQTLGQGPEFLTYFQNEAQLEKSRLLSDRFSAERPKGSFSTLEIQRTEQGDSAMYLCASSSRQASSYNEQFFGPGTRLTVL.

As concerns this clonotype: Since a much larger clone is just one base distant, this may be a read error. This chain links TRBV6-5 with TRBJ1-3; D is perhaps TRBD1 (5 bases). V gave up 4 bases and J gave up 2 bases, with 12 bases separating them. The CDR3 is 15 residues long. CDR1 is MNHEY and CDR2 is SVGAGI in the germline V gene. The CDR3 loop is CASSSEQVAGNTIYF. The CDR3 nucleotides are TGTGCCAGCAGTTCCGAACAGGTCGCTGGAAACACCATATATTTT.

This clonotype was counted ten times or more. The rearrangement links TRBV5-1 to TRBJ1-1; D ambiguous. With 3 bases removed from V and 0 bases from J, the gap between germline ends came to 9 bases. Germline V gene sequence: CDR1 SGHRS, CDR2 YFSETQ. This CDR3 has 14 residues. The CDR3 here is CASSSEGLNTEAFF. CDR3 sequence (DNA): TGCGCCAGCAGCTCGGAAGGATTGAACACTGAAGCTTTCTTT.

This clonotype was seen ten or more times. The V call is TRBV12-3 or TRBV12-4, the J call TRBJ1-3; D may be TRBD1 (5 bases). The CDR3 has 15 residues. Trimming removed 2 bases at V and 2 bases at J, with 10 bases between. The CDR3 DNA reads TGTGCCAGCAGTTTAAGGAGGGGCACTGGAAACACCATATATTTT. It codes for CASSLRRGTGNTIYF.

In its sample, this clonotype was seen many times. This sequence joins TRBV9 and TRBJ2-7; D remains ambiguous. Trimming removed 0 bases at V and 3 bases at J, with 13 bases between. There are 15 residues in the CDR3. The germline V gene has CDR1 SGDLS and CDR2 YYNGEE. The CDR3 DNA reads TGTGCCAGCAGCGTAGAGGCAGGAACCTACTACGAGCAGTACTTC. Amino acid sequence: CASSVEAGTYYEQYF. The full variable domain, with the rest looked up from reference TRBV9 and TRBJ2-7, is DSGVTQTPKHLITATGQRVTLRCSPRSGDLSVYWYQQSLDQGLQFLIQYYNGEERAKGNILERFSAQQFPDLHSELNLSSLELGDSALYFCASSVEAGTYYEQYFGPGTRLTVT.

This clonotype was found many times. This chain joins TRBV12-5 and TRBJ1-2; 9 bases are shared with TRBD1. V shed 3 bases, J shed 8 bases, and the junction held 4 bases outside the gene matches. The CDR3 runs 13 residues. Germline-derived CDR1 and CDR2 are LGHNT and FRNRAP. The DNA for the CDR3 is TGTGCTAGTGGTTTATGGACAGGGGAAGGCTACACCTTC. This encodes CASGLWTGEGYTF.

This clonotype was seen at least ten times. The chain joins TRBV14 to TRBJ1-5, with D possibly being TRBD1 (5 bases). Trimming removed 1 base at V and 3 bases at J, with 7 bases between. Germline assignment: CDR1 SGHDN and CDR2 FVKESK. This CDR3 has 14 residues. The CDR3, as DNA: TGTGCCAGCAGCCAAGCAGGGATCAATCAGCCCCAGCATTTT. It codes for CASSQAGINQPQHF.

A word on this clonotype: This may arise from a read error, as a much more abundant clone is one base away. The gene calls are TRBV9 and TRBJ2-1, with D unclear. The V gene lost 1 base and the J gene lost 10 bases, with 9 bases spanning the gap. CDR3 size: 12 residues. The germline V gene encodes CDR1 SGDLS and CDR2 YYNGEE. The CDR3 DNA is TGTGCCAGCAGCGTATCTTGGGTAGAGCAGTTCTTC. Its translation: CASSVSWVEQFF.